One sample yielded the 11 T cell receptor beta chains listed below, sequenced in a study of blood T cell repertoires in COVID-19 (dated by TCRdb to 2020 to 2022). Libraries were constructed by the immunoSEQ multiplex PCR assay. Sourced from immuneACCESS, this table was stored by TCRdb with only in-frame sequences that have V and J called. A share of the clones is absent; for the studies checked, an unresolved V gene accounts for under half, and the remainder has no known explanation. The sample table shows about 160,000 clones, and less than 90% are seen once. The ten largest clones take up nearly 8% of the sample. Source material: PBMCs or T cells enriched from blood (not recorded which). The receptors shown here come from a woman in her forties or fifties who had recovered from COVID-19.

J is TRBJ2-3 and V is TRBV9; 10 bases align to TRBD1. The CDR3 runs 16 residues. The trim removed 0 bases at V and 0 bases at J, leaving 1 base unmatched. Germline V gene data show CDR1 as SGDLS and CDR2 as YYNGEE. The CDR3 protein is CASSVEGQGSTDTQYF. CDR3 coding DNA: TGTGCCAGCAGCGTAGAGGGACAGGGGAGCACAGATACGCAGTATTTT.

This rearrangement joins TRBV3-1 (or the pseudogene TRBV3-2) to TRBJ2-3, with 8 bases matching TRBD2. Germline-derived CDR1 and CDR2 are LGHDT and YNNKEL (reference sequence). Trimming at V came to 1 base and at J to 1 base, leaving 7 bases not matched to a gene. CDR3 length: 17 residues. The CDR3 DNA sequence: TGTGCCAGCAGCCAAGGAGGGGGAGCGGGAGGCACAGATACGCAGTATTTT. Protein product: CASSQGGGAGGTDTQYF.

The table lists this clone with a few counts. The chain carries TRBV3-1 (or the pseudogene TRBV3-2) and TRBJ1-2; D remains unclear. V lost 5 bases and J 8 bases, leaving 12 bases between the germline ends. The CDR3 totals 12 residues. Germline CDR1 LGHDT, CDR2 YNNKEL (reference sequence). DNA of the CDR3: TGTGCCAGCAGCGCAAACAGCCAGGGCTACACCTTC. It is translated as CASSANSQGYTF.

This chain connects TRBV27 to TRBJ2-7; the match to TRBD2 covers 7 bases. V shed 6 bases and J 6 bases; nucleotides not matched to a gene: 8. Germline-derived CDR1 and CDR2 are MNHEY and SMNVEV (reference sequence). CDR3 size: 13 residues. DNA for the CDR3: TGTGCCAGCAGCCGGACTAGTAAAGGCGAGCAGTACTTC. As protein: CASSRTSKGEQYF.

This sequence joins TRBV7-9 and TRBJ2-2; 8 nucleotides agree with TRBD2. The germline gives CDR1 SEHNR, CDR2 FQNEAQ (reference sequence). The CDR3 has 15 residues. Trimming at V came to 4 bases and at J to 2 bases, leaving 3 bases not matched to a gene. CDR3 in DNA: TGTGCCAGCAGCTCCAGCGGGAGTAACACCGGGGAGCTGTTTTTT. This encodes CASSSSGSNTGELFF.

DNA of the CDR3: TGTGCCAGCAGCCCCAGAGGGTCTGCGACTGGAAACACCATATATTTT. This translates into CASSPRGSATGNTIYF. The chain has TRBV13 and TRBJ1-3; D is undetermined. V was pared by 5 bases and J by 2 bases, with 16 bases between. This CDR3 is built from 16 residues. The V gene's germline CDR1 is PRHDT and CDR2 FYEKMQ (reference sequence).

This rearrangement joins TRBV4-3 to TRBJ1-5; D remains unclear. This CDR3 comprises 14 residues. The ends were cut back, 1 base at V and 5 bases at J, with 9 bases in the middle. Germline V gives CDR1 LGHNA, CDR2 YSLEER. CDR3 amino acids: CASSQASGDQPQHF. The CDR3, as DNA: TGCGCCAGCAGCCAAGCATCCGGGGATCAGCCCCAGCATTTT.

The chain recombines TRBV12-3 or TRBV12-4 with TRBJ2-1; possible D gene TRBD2, 5 bases. This CDR3 is built from 12 residues. The V end lost 3 bases, the J end lost 8 bases, and 8 bases lay between the germline ends. The DNA of the CDR3 is TGTGCCAGCAGTTTTATGGAGGATGAGCAGTTCTTC. Encoded protein: CASSFMEDEQFF.

The rearrangement links TRBV7-2 to TRBJ2-1, with a tentative D call TRBD2 (5 bases). The CDR3 contains 14 residues. Per germline, CDR1 SGHTA and CDR2 FQGNSA. V lost 1 base and J lost 5, with 9 bases in between. The CDR3 spells CASSLGLGNNEQFF. CDR3 in DNA: TGTGCCAGCAGCTTAGGCCTCGGGAACAATGAGCAGTTCTTC.

The rearrangement joins TRBV7-9 to TRBJ2-1, with D unclear. CDR1 and CDR2 (germline): SEHNR, FQNEAQ (reference sequence). V was pared by 5 bases and J by 10 bases, with 15 bases between. The CDR3 loop spans 13 amino acids. This CDR3 is CASSPENEFEQFF. The CDR3 region has the DNA TGTGCCAGCAGCCCCGAGAACGAGTTCGAGCAGTTCTTC.

This chain joins TRBV6-5 and TRBJ2-1, with 7 bases lining up with TRBD2. J was trimmed by 3 bases and V by 4 bases; bases with no gene match: 3. The V gene's germline CDR1 is MNHEY and CDR2 SVGAGI. This CDR3 is 14 amino acids long. In nucleotides, the CDR3 is TGTGCCAGCAGTTCCCAGCGGGACTACAATGAGCAGTTCTTC. Translation: CASSSQRDYNEQFF.